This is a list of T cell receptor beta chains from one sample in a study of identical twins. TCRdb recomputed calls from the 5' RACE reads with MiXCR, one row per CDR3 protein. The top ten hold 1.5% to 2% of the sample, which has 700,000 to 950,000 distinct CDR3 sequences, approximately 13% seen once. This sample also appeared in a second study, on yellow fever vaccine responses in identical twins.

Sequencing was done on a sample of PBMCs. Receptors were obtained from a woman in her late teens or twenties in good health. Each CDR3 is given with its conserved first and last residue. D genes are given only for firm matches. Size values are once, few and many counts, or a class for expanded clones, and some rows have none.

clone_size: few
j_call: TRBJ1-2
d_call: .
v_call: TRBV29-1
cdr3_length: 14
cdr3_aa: CSARTYTTVDGYTF
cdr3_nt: TGCAGCGCTCGAACCTATACGACGGTCGATGGCTACACCTTC

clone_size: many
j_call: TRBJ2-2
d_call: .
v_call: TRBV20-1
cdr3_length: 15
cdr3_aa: CSARDHEGSTGELFF
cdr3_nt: TGCAGTGCTAGAGATCATGAGGGGTCCACCGGGGAGCTGTTTTTT

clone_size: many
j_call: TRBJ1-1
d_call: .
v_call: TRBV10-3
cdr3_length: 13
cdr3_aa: CAISDYEGGEAFF
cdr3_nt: TGTGCCATCAGTGATTATGAGGGCGGGGAAGCTTTCTTT

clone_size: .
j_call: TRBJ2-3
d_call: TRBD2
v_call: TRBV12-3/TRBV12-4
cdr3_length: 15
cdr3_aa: CASRQSGTPTDTQYF
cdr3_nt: TGTGCCAGCAGACAAAGCGGGACTCCCACAGATACGCAGTATTTT

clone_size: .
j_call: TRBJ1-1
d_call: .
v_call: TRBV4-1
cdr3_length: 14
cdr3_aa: CASSQVRANTEAFF
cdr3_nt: TGCGCCAGCAGCCAAGTTAGGGCGAACACTGAAGCTTTCTTT

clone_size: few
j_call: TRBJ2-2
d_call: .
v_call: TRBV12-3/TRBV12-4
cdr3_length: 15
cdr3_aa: CASGRGGKLTGELFF
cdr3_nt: TGTGCCAGTGGAAGGGGGGGCAAATTAACCGGGGAGCTGTTTTTT

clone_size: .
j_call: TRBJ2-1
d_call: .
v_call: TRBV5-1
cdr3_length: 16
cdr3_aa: CASSPLADTLYNEQFF
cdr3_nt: TGCGCCAGCAGCCCCTTAGCGGATACTCTATACAATGAGCAGTTCTTC

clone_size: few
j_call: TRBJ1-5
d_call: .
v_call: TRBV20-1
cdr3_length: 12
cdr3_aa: CSAGGPEQPQHF
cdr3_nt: TGCAGTGCAGGGGGGCCGGAGCAGCCCCAGCATTTT

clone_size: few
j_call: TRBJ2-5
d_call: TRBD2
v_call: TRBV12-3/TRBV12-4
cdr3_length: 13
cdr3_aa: CASSHTSGETQYF
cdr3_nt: TGTGCCAGCAGCCATACTAGCGGAGAGACCCAGTACTTC

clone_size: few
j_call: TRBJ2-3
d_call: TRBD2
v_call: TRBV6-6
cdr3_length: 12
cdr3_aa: CASRAGGDTQYF
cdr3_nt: TGTGCCAGCAGAGCGGGGGGAGATACGCAGTATTTT

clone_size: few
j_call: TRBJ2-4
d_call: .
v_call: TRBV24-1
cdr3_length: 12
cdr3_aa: CATSPGKNIQYF
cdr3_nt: TGTGCCACCAGCCCAGGGAAAAACATTCAGTACTTC

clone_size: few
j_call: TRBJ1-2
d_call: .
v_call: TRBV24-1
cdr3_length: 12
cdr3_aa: CATSDYNYGYTF
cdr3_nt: TGTGCCACCAGTGATTATAACTATGGCTACACCTTC

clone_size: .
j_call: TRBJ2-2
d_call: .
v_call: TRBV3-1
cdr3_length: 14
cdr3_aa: CASSQNLAPGELFF
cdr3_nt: TGTGCCAGCAGCCAAAATCTAGCCCCCGGGGAGCTGTTTTTT

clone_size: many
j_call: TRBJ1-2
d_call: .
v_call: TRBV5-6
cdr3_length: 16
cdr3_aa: CASSTPLGGTNYGYTF
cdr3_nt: TGTGCCAGCAGCACCCCCCTGGGTGGAACTAACTATGGCTACACCTTC

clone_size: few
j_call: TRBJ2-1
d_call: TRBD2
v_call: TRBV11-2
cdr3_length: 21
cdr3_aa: CASSLVGQGGLAGVWRNEQFF
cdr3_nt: TGTGCCAGCAGCTTAGTTGGACAGGGGGGACTAGCGGGAGTTTGGAGGAATGAGCAGTTCTTC

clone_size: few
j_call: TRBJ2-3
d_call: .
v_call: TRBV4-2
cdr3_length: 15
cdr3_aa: CASSQEEDHTDTQYF
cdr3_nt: TGTGCCAGCAGCCAAGAGGAGGACCACACAGATACGCAGTATTTT

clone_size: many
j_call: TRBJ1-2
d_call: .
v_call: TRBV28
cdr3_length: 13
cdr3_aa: CASSLYGGYGYTF
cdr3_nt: TGTGCCAGCAGTTTATACGGGGGCTATGGCTACACCTTC

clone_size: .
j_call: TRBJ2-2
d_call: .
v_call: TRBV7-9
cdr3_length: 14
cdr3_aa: CASSPSLNTGELFF
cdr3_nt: TGTGCCAGCAGCCCTAGCCTGAACACCGGGGAGCTGTTTTTT

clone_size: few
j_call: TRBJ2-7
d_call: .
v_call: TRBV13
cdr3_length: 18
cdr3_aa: CASSLDPLIGSHGYEQYF
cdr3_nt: TGTGCCAGCAGCTTAGACCCCTTAATTGGCAGTCACGGCTACGAGCAGTACTTC

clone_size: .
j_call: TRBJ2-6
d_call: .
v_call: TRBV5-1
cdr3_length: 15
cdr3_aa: CASSWTLSGANVLTF
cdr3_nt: TGCGCCAGCAGCTGGACCCTCTCTGGGGCCAACGTCCTGACTTTC

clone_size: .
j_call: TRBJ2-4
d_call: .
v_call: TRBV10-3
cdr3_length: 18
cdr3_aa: CAISDRDLAIQAKNIQYF
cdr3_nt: TGTGCCATCAGTGACCGGGATCTAGCGATCCAAGCCAAAAACATTCAGTACTTC

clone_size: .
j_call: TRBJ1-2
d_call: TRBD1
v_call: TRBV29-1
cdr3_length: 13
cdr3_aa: CSVWTGTDYGYTF
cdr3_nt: TGCAGCGTTTGGACAGGGACCGACTATGGCTACACCTTC

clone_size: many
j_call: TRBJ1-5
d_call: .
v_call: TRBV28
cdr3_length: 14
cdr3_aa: CASRRQAAGEPQHF
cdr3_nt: TGTGCCAGCAGACGACAGGCAGCCGGTGAGCCCCAGCATTTT

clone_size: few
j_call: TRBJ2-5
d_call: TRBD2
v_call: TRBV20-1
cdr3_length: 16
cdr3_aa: CSARPITSGGTETQYF
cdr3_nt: TGCAGTGCTAGGCCCATAACTAGCGGGGGGACGGAGACCCAGTACTTC

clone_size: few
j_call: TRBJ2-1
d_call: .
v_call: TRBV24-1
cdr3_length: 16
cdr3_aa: CATSDLKDVGRGEQFF
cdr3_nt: TGTGCCACCAGTGATTTGAAGGACGTTGGTAGGGGTGAGCAGTTCTTC

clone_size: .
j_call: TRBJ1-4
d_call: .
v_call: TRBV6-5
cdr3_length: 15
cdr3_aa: CASSYSMAVNEKLFF
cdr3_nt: TGTGCCAGCAGTTACTCGATGGCAGTTAATGAAAAACTGTTTTTT

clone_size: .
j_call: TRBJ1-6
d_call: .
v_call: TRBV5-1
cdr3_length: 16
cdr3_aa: CASSLAGAGSNSPLHF
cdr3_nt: TGCGCCAGCAGCTTGGCTGGGGCAGGATCCAATTCACCCCTCCACTTT

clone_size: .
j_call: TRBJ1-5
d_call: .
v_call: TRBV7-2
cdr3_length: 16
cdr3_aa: CASSLGGPRGNQPQHF
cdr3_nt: TGTGCCAGCAGCTTAGGGGGACCCAGAGGGAATCAGCCCCAGCATTTT

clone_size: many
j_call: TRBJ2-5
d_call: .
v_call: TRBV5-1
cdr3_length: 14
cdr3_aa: CASSPTRVGETQYF
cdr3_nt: TGCGCCAGCAGCCCGACAAGGGTCGGGGAGACCCAGTACTTC

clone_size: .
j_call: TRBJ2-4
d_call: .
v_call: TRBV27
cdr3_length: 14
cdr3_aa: CASRDTGGENIQYF
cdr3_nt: TGTGCCAGCCGTGACACTGGTGGGGAAAACATTCAGTACTTC

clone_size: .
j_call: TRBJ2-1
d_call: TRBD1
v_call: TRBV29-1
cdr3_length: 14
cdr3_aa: CSAPRGQNYNEQFF
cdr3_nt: TGCAGCGCCCCAAGGGGACAGAATTACAATGAGCAGTTCTTC

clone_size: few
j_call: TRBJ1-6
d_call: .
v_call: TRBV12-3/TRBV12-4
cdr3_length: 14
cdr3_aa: CASTSDRLGSPLHF
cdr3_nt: TGTGCCAGCACCTCAGACAGGTTGGGTTCACCCCTCCACTTT

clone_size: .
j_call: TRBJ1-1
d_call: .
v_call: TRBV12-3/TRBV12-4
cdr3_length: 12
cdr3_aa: CASSLGGNEAFF
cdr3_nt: TGTGCCAGCAGTTTAGGGGGGAATGAAGCTTTCTTT

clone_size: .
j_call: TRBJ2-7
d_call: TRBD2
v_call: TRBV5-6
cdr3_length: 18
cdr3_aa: CASSSLWDLTSGNFEQYF
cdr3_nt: TGTGCCAGCAGCTCCCTTTGGGACTTGACTAGCGGGAACTTCGAGCAGTACTTC

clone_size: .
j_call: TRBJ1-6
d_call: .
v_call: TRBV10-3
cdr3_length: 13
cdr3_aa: CAISGQESSPLHF
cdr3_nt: TGTGCCATCAGTGGACAAGAGTCCTCACCCCTCCACTTT

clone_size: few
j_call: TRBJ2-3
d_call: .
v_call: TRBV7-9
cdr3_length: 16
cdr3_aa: CASSLPIYRVSDTQYF
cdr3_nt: TGTGCCAGCAGCTTGCCCATTTACAGGGTGAGCGATACGCAGTATTTT

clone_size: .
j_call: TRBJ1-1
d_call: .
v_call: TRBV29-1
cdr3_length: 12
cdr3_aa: CSVKRPNTEAFF
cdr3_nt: TGCAGCGTGAAGAGGCCGAACACTGAAGCTTTCTTT

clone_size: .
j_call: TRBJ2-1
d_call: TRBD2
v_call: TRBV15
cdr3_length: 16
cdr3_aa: CATSRTSTSSYNEQFF
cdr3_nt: TGTGCCACCAGCCGGACTAGCACGAGCTCCTACAATGAGCAGTTCTTC

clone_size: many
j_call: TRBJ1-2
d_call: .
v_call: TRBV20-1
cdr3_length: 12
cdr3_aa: CSASGDNYGYTF
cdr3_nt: TGCAGTGCTAGCGGGGATAACTATGGCTACACCTTC

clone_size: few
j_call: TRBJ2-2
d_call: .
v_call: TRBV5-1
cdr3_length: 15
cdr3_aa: CASSLASGSAGELFF
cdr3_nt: TGCGCCAGCAGCTTGGCATCAGGGAGCGCCGGGGAGCTGTTTTTT

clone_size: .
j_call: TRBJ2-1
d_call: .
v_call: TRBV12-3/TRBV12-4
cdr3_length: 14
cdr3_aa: CASSPLRSYNEQFF
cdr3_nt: TGTGCCAGCAGTCCCCTTCGCTCCTACAATGAGCAGTTCTTC

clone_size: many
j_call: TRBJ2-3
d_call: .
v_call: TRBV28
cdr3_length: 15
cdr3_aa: CASSRRQARTDTQYF
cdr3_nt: TGTGCCAGCAGTCGAAGACAGGCCCGCACAGATACGCAGTATTTT

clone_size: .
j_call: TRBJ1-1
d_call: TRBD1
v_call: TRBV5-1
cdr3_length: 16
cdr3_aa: CASSLRGQVGGTEAFF
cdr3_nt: TGCGCCAGCAGCCTTCGAGGACAGGTCGGAGGCACTGAAGCTTTCTTT

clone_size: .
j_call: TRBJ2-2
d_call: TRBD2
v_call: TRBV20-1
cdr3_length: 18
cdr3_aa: CSARSSRLAGPRVGELFF
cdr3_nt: TGCAGTGCTAGATCCAGCAGGCTAGCGGGGCCCCGGGTCGGGGAGCTGTTTTTT

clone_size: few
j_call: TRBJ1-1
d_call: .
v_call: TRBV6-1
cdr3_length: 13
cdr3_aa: CASTSWENTEAFF
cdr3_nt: TGTGCCAGCACCTCATGGGAGAACACTGAAGCTTTCTTT

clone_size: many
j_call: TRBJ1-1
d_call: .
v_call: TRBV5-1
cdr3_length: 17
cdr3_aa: CASSFWATLGRNTEAFF
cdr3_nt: TGCGCCAGCAGCTTTTGGGCCACATTGGGGAGGAACACTGAAGCTTTCTTT

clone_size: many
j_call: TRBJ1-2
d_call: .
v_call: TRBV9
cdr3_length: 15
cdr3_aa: CASNAEGLPFYGYTF
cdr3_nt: TGTGCCAGCAACGCCGAGGGCCTTCCTTTTTATGGCTACACCTTC

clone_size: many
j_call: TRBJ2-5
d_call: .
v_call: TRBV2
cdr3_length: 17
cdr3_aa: CASSEGSMRTLSETQYF
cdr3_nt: TGTGCCAGCAGTGAAGGTAGTATGAGAACACTTTCAGAGACCCAGTACTTC

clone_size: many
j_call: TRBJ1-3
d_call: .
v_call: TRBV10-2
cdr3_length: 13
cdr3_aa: CASSDVRLNTIYF
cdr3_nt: TGCGCCAGCAGTGATGTCAGGTTGAACACCATATATTTT

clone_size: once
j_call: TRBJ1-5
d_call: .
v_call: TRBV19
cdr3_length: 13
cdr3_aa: CASSADTYQPQHF
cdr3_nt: TGTGCCAGTTCCGCGGACACTTATCAGCCCCAGCATTTT